The entry below describes one TCR beta chain. The J segment lost 3 bases and the V segment lost 6 bases, leaving 7 bases of the junction unmatched. CDR1 and CDR2 from the germline V gene are SGHKS and YYEKEE (reference sequence). The length of the CDR3 is 15 residues. The table came from immunoSEQ multiplex PCR; TCRdb's copy has only in-frame clones and leaves some out. Of around 300,000 clones in the sample, 90% were seen once. The data were taken from a study of blood T cell repertoires in COVID-19. This receptor was taken from a woman aged 18-35 years with acute COVID-19. Specimen: PBMCs or T cells enriched from blood (not recorded which). The gene calls are TRBV5-5 and TRBJ2-2, with TRBD1 matching 8 bases. The CDR3 nucleotides read TGTGCCAGCAACGACAGGGGCTGGTACACCGGGGAGCTGTTTTTT. It is translated as CASNDRGWYTGELFF.